A single sample is the source of the 2 T cell receptor beta chains below, sequenced in a study of T cells in Graves' hyperthyroidism and ophthalmopathy. TCR beta CDR3 regions were amplified from RNA. First-round RT-PCR with HTBI primers amplified the TCR CDR3 region. TCRdb processed the multiplex PCR reads anew with MiXCR; each CDR3 protein has one entry. The sample contains roughly 510,000 distinct CDR3 sequences, around 21% of which appear only once. Sequenced sample: blood. The receptor source for this set is a man younger than 30 with Graves' hyperthyroidism.

This clonotype was observed many times. This chain connects TRBV12-3 or TRBV12-4 to TRBJ2-5; tentatively, D is TRBD1 (6 bases). This CDR3 has 16 residues. The V end was cut by 1 base, the J end by 3 bases, with 15 bases between. The CDR3, as DNA: TGTGCCAGCAGTTTAGGGCAGGGGAAAATGGAAGAGACCCAGTACTTC. Translation gives CASSLGQGKMEETQYF.

This sequence joins TRBV3-1 and TRBJ2-7; the D call may be TRBD1 or TRBD2 (5 bases each). The CDR3 extends over 15 amino acids. Germline CDR1 LGHDT, CDR2 YNNKEL (reference sequence). The germline V and J ends were trimmed by 1 base and 1 base, with 11 bases remaining between them. The CDR3 region has the DNA TGTGCCAGCAGCCAAGTCGGGACGGAGTCCTACGAGCAGTACTTC. This sequence encodes CASSQVGTESYEQYF.